These T cell receptor beta chains were read from a single sample in a study of T-cell memory formation after mild COVID-19. TCRdb used MiXCR to reprocess the 5' RACE reads, holding one entry per CDR3 protein. The table has fewer than 700,000 distinct CDR3 sequences, under 20% seen once. Sequenced sample: PBMCs or a T cell subset sorted from them (not recorded which). These receptors originate from an adult woman who had mild COVID-19 (a few samples of this study predate the infection). Cell type and time point are not known. CDR3s include the opening cysteine and the closing phenylalanine or tryptophan. Fields, in order: D gene, clone size, V gene, J gene, CDR3 protein, CDR3 DNA. D genes are given only for firm matches. A row's size may be missing; if present it is once, few, many or a size class.

-	-	TRBV10-3	TRBJ2-7	CAIRAGPGMTYEQYF	TGTGCCATCAGGGCGGGGCCAGGGATGACCTACGAGCAGTACTTC
TRBD2	-	TRBV25-1	TRBJ2-5	CASNPGGQGETQYF	TGTGCCAGCAATCCGGGAGGGCAGGGGGAGACCCAGTACTTC
-	few	TRBV6-2/TRBV6-3	TRBJ2-7	CASRIGQSYEQYF	TGTGCCAGCAGAATCGGACAGTCCTACGAGCAGTACTTC
-	few	TRBV7-9	TRBJ1-2	CASTYSANYGYTF	TGTGCCAGCACCTATAGCGCTAACTATGGCTACACCTTC
-	few	TRBV6-2/TRBV6-3	TRBJ2-1	CASSQGTLINEQFF	TGTGCCAGCAGCCAAGGGACTTTAATAAATGAGCAGTTCTTC
TRBD2	few	TRBV6-1	TRBJ2-3	CASSETGLPTDTQYF	TGTGCCAGCAGTGAAACGGGACTACCGACAGATACGCAGTATTTT
TRBD2	-	TRBV7-6	TRBJ2-3	CASSPGPTSGRAIRTDTQYF	TGTGCCAGCAGCCCAGGGCCGACTAGCGGGAGGGCCATTCGGACAGATACGCAGTATTTT
-	-	TRBV4-3	TRBJ2-6	CASSNLSTSPSGANVLTF	TGCGCCAGCAGCAACCTCTCCACTAGCCCCTCTGGGGCCAACGTCCTGACTTTC
-	-	TRBV30	TRBJ2-1	CAWNRRNSYNEQFF	TGTGCCTGGAATAGGCGGAACTCCTACAATGAGCAGTTCTTC
-	-	TRBV29-1	TRBJ2-2	CSVDGQPNTGELFF	TGCAGCGTTGACGGACAGCCGAACACCGGGGAGCTGTTTTTT
-	-	TRBV11-2	TRBJ2-2	CASSLGRGAVGAGELFF	TGTGCCAGCAGCTTAGGGCGGGGAGCTGTCGGGGCCGGGGAGCTGTTTTTT
TRBD2	few	TRBV7-6	TRBJ2-1	CASSYLPAETSGKYNEQFF	TGTGCCAGCAGCTACCTCCCTGCGGAGACTAGCGGGAAGTACAATGAGCAGTTCTTC
-	many	TRBV7-9	TRBJ2-7	CASSLGLGTYEQYF	TGTGCCAGCAGCTTAGGGTTAGGGACTTACGAGCAGTACTTC
-	-	TRBV20-1	TRBJ1-1	CSAIGGLFSIDTEAFF	TGCAGTGCTATAGGGGGGCTTTTTTCCATAGACACTGAAGCTTTCTTT
-	-	TRBV4-2	TRBJ2-2	CASSQDQDFRGDTGELFF	TGTGCCAGCAGCCAAGATCAGGACTTCCGCGGGGACACCGGGGAGCTGTTTTTT
-	-	TRBV9	TRBJ2-3	CASSVNQGSTDTQYF	TGTGCCAGCAGCGTAAACCAGGGGAGCACAGATACGCAGTATTTT
TRBD1	few	TRBV19	TRBJ1-5	CASSISTGLNQPQHF	TGTGCCAGTAGTATCTCGACAGGGCTGAATCAGCCCCAGCATTTT
-	few	TRBV6-7	TRBJ1-1	CASSRNLNTEAFF	TGTGCCAGCAGCCGGAACTTGAACACTGAAGCTTTCTTT
TRBD1	-	TRBV30	TRBJ1-1	CAWRGGRPEAFF	TGTGCCTGGAGAGGGGGCCGGCCCGAAGCTTTCTTT
-	few	TRBV6-2/TRBV6-3	TRBJ2-7	CASSYSGVYEQYF	TGTGCCAGCAGTTACTCTGGGGTCTACGAGCAGTACTTC
-	many	TRBV5-1	TRBJ2-2	CASRGLVDAGELFF	TGCGCCAGCAGAGGTCTAGTTGATGCCGGGGAGCTGTTTTTT
TRBD2	few	TRBV11-3	TRBJ2-2	CASSAEGLTGGWTGELFF	TGTGCCAGCAGCGCCGAGGGCCTTACGGGGGGATGGACCGGGGAGCTGTTTTTT
TRBD2	few	TRBV7-7	TRBJ2-5	CASSLGSGGIQETQYF	TGTGCCAGCAGCTTAGGTAGCGGGGGGATCCAAGAGACCCAGTACTTC
-	few	TRBV12-3/TRBV12-4	TRBJ2-7	CASSLTTHEQYF	TGTGCCAGCAGTCTAACAACTCACGAGCAGTACTTC
-	-	TRBV6-2/TRBV6-3	TRBJ1-2	CASSYATYGYTF	TGTGCCAGCAGTTACGCCACCTATGGCTACACCTTC
TRBD2	-	TRBV12-3/TRBV12-4	TRBJ2-7	CASSPTSGRAYEQYF	TGTGCCAGCAGTCCGACTAGCGGGAGGGCCTACGAGCAGTACTTC
-	-	TRBV12-3/TRBV12-4	TRBJ2-1	CASSLAGGSPDEQFF	TGTGCCAGCAGTTTAGCGGGAGGTTCCCCCGATGAGCAGTTCTTC
-	few	TRBV4-2	TRBJ2-1	CASSQHRQGQFF	TGTGCCAGCAGCCAACACCGACAAGGACAGTTCTTC
-	few	TRBV7-9	TRBJ2-3	CASSLGQGGRDTQYF	TGTGCCAGCAGCTTAGGCCAGGGGGGACGGGATACGCAGTATTTT
-	-	TRBV14	TRBJ1-3	CASSQETRAFSGNTIYF	TGTGCCAGCAGCCAAGAAACCCGGGCCTTCTCTGGAAACACCATATATTTT
-	-	TRBV9	TRBJ2-3	CASSLTAEFTDTQYF	TGTGCCAGCAGCCTAACAGCGGAATTCACAGATACGCAGTATTTT
TRBD2	many	TRBV29-1	TRBJ2-7	CSAENSGGAGEQYF	TGCAGCGCCGAGAATAGCGGGGGGGCTGGGGAGCAGTACTTC
-	few	TRBV7-3	TRBJ2-3	CASSLDLTTDTQYF	TGTGCCAGCAGCTTGGACCTCACCACAGATACGCAGTATTTT
-	-	TRBV19	TRBJ2-3	CASSITPSTDTQYF	TGTGCCAGTAGTATTACCCCGAGCACAGATACGCAGTATTTT
-	-	TRBV3-1	TRBJ2-7	CASSQGQKGGSYEQYF	TGTGCCAGCAGCCAAGGACAGAAAGGGGGGTCCTACGAGCAGTACTTC
-	-	TRBV3-1	TRBJ1-4	CASSQEVVRGYNEKLFF	TGTGCCAGCAGCCAAGAAGTTGTTCGCGGGTATAATGAAAAACTGTTTTTT
-	-	TRBV12-2	TRBJ2-5	CASRLDAIAGEETQYF	TGTGCAAGTCGCTTAGACGCCATAGCGGGTGAAGAGACCCAGTACTTC
TRBD1	-	TRBV6-2/TRBV6-3	TRBJ1-5	CASSYERGQGLYQPQHF	TGTGCCAGCAGTTACGAAAGGGGACAGGGTTTGTATCAGCCCCAGCATTTT
TRBD1	many	TRBV29-1	TRBJ1-2	CSAETGGGYGYTF	TGCAGCGCTGAGACAGGGGGAGGCTATGGCTACACCTTC
-	few	TRBV7-9	TRBJ2-7	CASRRRSDEQYF	TGTGCCAGCAGACGCCGTTCAGACGAGCAGTACTTC
-	few	TRBV7-6	TRBJ1-2	CASSLNRASGYTF	TGTGCCAGCAGTCTCAACAGGGCCAGTGGCTACACCTTC
-	few	TRBV6-1	TRBJ1-6	CASLGGWYNSPLHF	TGTGCCAGCCTCGGAGGGTGGTATAATTCACCCCTCCACTTT
-	-	TRBV5-6	TRBJ1-2	CASSLDAVTFYGYTF	TGTGCCAGCAGCTTGGATGCGGTGACATTCTATGGCTACACCTTC
-	few	TRBV5-1	TRBJ2-7	CASKLEGEQYF	TGCGCCAGCAAGCTTGAGGGCGAGCAGTACTTC
-	-	TRBV4-1	TRBJ2-2	CASRPVHTADTGELFF	TGCGCCAGCAGACCCGTCCATACGGCGGACACCGGGGAGCTGTTTTTT
-	-	TRBV14	TRBJ2-3	CASSQGAASTDTQYF	TGTGCCAGCAGCCAAGGGGCAGCTTCCACAGATACGCAGTATTTT
TRBD2	-	TRBV19	TRBJ2-3	CASSSTSGITDTQYF	TGTGCCAGTAGTTCGACTAGCGGGATCACAGATACGCAGTATTTT
TRBD2	few	TRBV12-3/TRBV12-4	TRBJ2-2	CASSQTSGTNTGELFF	TGTGCCAGCAGCCAGACTAGCGGGACGAACACCGGGGAGCTGTTTTTT
TRBD1	-	TRBV6-6	TRBJ1-1	CASSRRLLGTGETEAFF	TGTGCCAGCAGCCGACGACTACTAGGGACAGGGGAGACTGAAGCTTTCTTT
TRBD1	-	TRBV5-1	TRBJ2-4	CASSPEPGQGPVAKNIQYF	TGCGCCAGCAGCCCCGAGCCGGGACAGGGCCCGGTGGCCAAAAACATTCAGTACTTC
-	few	TRBV4-1	TRBJ2-5	CASSLQVVETQYF	TGCGCCAGCAGCTTACAGGTGGTAGAGACCCAGTACTTC
-	-	TRBV10-3	TRBJ1-4	CAISESRQTNEKLYF	TGTGCCATCAGTGAGTCAAGGCAGACTAATGAAAAACTGTATTTT
-	-	TRBV24-1	TRBJ1-1	CATRGPNTEAFF	TGTGCCACCAGGGGCCCGAACACTGAAGCTTTCTTT
-	-	TRBV14	TRBJ2-7	CASSLSEFNYEQYF	TGTGCCAGCAGCTTATCCGAGTTTAATTACGAGCAGTACTTC
TRBD1	-	TRBV12-3/TRBV12-4	TRBJ2-7	CASTWDRGYEQYF	TGTGCCAGCACGTGGGACAGGGGATACGAGCAGTACTTC
-	-	TRBV6-2/TRBV6-3	TRBJ1-6	CASSYRTETNSPLHF	TGTGCCAGCAGTTATCGAACGGAAACCAATTCACCCCTCCACTTT
-	-	TRBV11-2	TRBJ2-3	CASSLPTRDTQYF	TGTGCCAGCAGCTTACCCACGAGAGATACGCAGTATTTT
-	many	TRBV12-3/TRBV12-4	TRBJ1-1	CASSFGFTEAFF	TGTGCCAGCAGTTTTGGCTTTACTGAAGCTTTCTTT
TRBD2	few	TRBV10-3	TRBJ2-7	CAIRGTSGSQTLYEQYF	TGTGCCATCAGAGGGACTAGCGGGAGTCAAACCTTGTACGAGCAGTACTTC